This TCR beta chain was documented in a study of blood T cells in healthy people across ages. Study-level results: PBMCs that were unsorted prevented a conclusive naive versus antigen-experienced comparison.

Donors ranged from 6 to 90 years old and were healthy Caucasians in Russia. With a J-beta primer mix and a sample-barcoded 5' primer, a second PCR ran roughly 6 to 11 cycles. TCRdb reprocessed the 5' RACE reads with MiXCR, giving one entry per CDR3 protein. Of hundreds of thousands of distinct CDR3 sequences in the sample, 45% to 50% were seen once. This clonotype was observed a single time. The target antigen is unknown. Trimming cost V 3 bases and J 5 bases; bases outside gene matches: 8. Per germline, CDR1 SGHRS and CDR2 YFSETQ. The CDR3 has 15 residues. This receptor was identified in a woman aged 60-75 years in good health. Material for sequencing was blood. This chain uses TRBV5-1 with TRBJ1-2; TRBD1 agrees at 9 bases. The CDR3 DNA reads TGCGCCAGCAGCTCCTCGGGACAGGGACTATATGGCTACACCTTC. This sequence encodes CASSSSGQGLYGYTF.